The 10 T cell receptor beta chains reported below all come from one sample, sequenced in a study of blood T cell repertoires in COVID-19 (dated by TCRdb to the early 2020s). The library came from the immunoSEQ multiplex PCR assay. TCRdb's version of the immuneACCESS table is confined to in-frame rearrangements and falls short of the full clone set. An unresolved V gene accounts for under half of the shortfall where checked; the remainder is of unknown origin. The sample table holds about 150,000 clones, of which roughly 80% were seen once. In total, the top ten clones hold roughly 11% of the sample. Input material: peripheral blood. The receptors originated from a man in his 60s who had recovered from COVID-19.

V usage is TRBV18 and J usage is TRBJ1-4; TRBD1 agrees at 8 bases. The CDR3 totals 14 residues. Germline CDR1 is KGHSH and CDR2 is LQKENI. After removal of 6 bases from V and 6 bases from J, the junction contained 6 bases not matched to a gene. The CDR3 loop reads CASSRDRGDEKLFF. DNA of the CDR3: TGTGCCAGCTCTCGAGACAGGGGAGATGAAAAACTGTTTTTT.

This clone was observed a single time. The V and J genes are TRBV5-1 and TRBJ1-1; D is unclear. CDR3 length: 16 residues. Trimming shortened V by 4 bases and J by 11 bases, and 27 bases separated the two germline ends. CDR1 is SGHRS and CDR2 is YFSETQ in the germline V gene. The CDR3 sequence: CASSSWEYPTLEVAFF. The CDR3 DNA reads TGCGCCAGCAGCAGCTGGGAGTACCCCACTTTAGAGGTCGCTTTCTTT.

The chain employs TRBV7-2 and TRBJ2-1; D is ambiguous. V was shortened by 4 bases and J by 6 bases, with 10 bases between the two germline ends. The V gene's germline CDR1 is SGHTA and CDR2 FQGNSA. This CDR3 contains 13 residues. The CDR3 protein is CASSSQEANEQFF. The CDR3, as DNA: TGTGCCAGCAGCTCCCAAGAGGCCAATGAGCAGTTCTTC.

V gene TRBV4-1 combines with J gene TRBJ1-5, with D unclear. Germline V CDR1 and CDR2: MGHRA, YSYEKL. This CDR3 region has 16 residues. Trimming pared 0 bases from V and 6 bases from J, leaving 15 bases between. The CDR3 protein is CASSQEANGVGQPQHF. The CDR3 nucleotides read TGCGCCAGCAGCCAAGAGGCGAACGGAGTGGGTCAGCCCCAGCATTTT.

This clone was recorded a few times. V usage is TRBV10-3 and J usage is TRBJ2-7; weak D call: TRBD1 (5 bases). The CDR3 has 14 residues. CDR1 is ENHRY and CDR2 is SYGVKD in the germline V gene. Trimming took off 6 bases at V and 2 bases at J, with 14 bases between the two ends. In nucleotides, the CDR3 is TGTGCCATCAGCCCAACCGGACAAGCCTACGAGCAGTACTTC. Residues: CAISPTGQAYEQYF.

V gene TRBV19 combines with J gene TRBJ2-1, with a tentative D call TRBD1 (5 bases). V lost 6 bases and J 4 bases, leaving 7 bases between the germline ends. Germline CDR1 is LNHDA and CDR2 is SQIVND (reference sequence). The CDR3 sequence is 12 residues long. The CDR3 loop reads CASRNRYNEQFF. The CDR3 DNA reads TGTGCCAGTAGGAACAGGTACAATGAGCAGTTCTTC.

The chain is built from TRBV6-6 and TRBJ2-5, with 13 bases identical to TRBD2. Trimming removed 4 bases from V and 2 bases from J; junction bases left unmatched: 4. This CDR3 region has 16 residues. Germline CDR1 and CDR2: MNHNY and SVGAGI (reference sequence). For the CDR3, the DNA is TGTGCCAGCAGTTCGAAACTAGCGGGGGGGCAAGAGACCCAGTACTTC. The encoded protein is CASSSKLAGGQETQYF.

This clone was seen just once. The chain joins TRBV4-2 to TRBJ2-2, with 10 nucleotides matching TRBD2. The germline V gene encodes CDR1 LGHNA and CDR2 YNFKEQ. The CDR3 runs 18 residues. The junction had 8 bases not matched to a gene; V was cut back by 4 bases and J by 0 bases. CDR3 DNA: TGTGCCAGCAGCCGGACACATGGACTAGCGGCGAACACCGGGGAGCTGTTTTTT. Translation gives CASSRTHGLAANTGELFF.

The chain carries TRBV18 and TRBJ1-3; the D gene is possibly TRBD1 (5 bases). Trimming took off 6 bases at V and 0 bases at J, with 18 bases between the two ends. This CDR3 comprises 17 residues. Germline V gene sequence: CDR1 KGHSH, CDR2 LQKENI. Here the CDR3 DNA reads TGTGCCAGCTCGGTCGTCCTAGGGGAAGGCTCTGGAAACACCATATATTTT. Amino acids: CASSVVLGEGSGNTIYF.

This clone has a single count. Germline and junction disagree at one end, which may indicate a read error. The chain carries TRBV7-7 and TRBJ2-7; 11 bases align to TRBD1. CDR1 SSHAT and CDR2 FNYEAQ come from the germline V gene (reference sequence). CDR3 length: 17 amino acids. The CDR3 loop reads CASSLDPPGTGGNEQYF. The CDR3 DNA reads as TGTGCTAGCAGCTTAGACCCCCCCGGGACAGGGGGTAACGAGCAGTACTTC.